This T cell receptor (beta chain) came from a study of T cell responses to AZD1222 COVID-19 vaccine. Only in-frame clones appear in the TCRdb table, and some are missing; sequencing was by immunoSEQ multiplex PCR. The sample yields 90,000 to 120,000 clones, around nine tenths seen once. The ends were cut back, 3 bases at V and 4 bases at J, with 16 bases in the middle. In germline, CDR1 is SGHRS, CDR2 YFSETQ. The CDR3 has 15 amino acids. This chain links TRBV5-1 with TRBJ1-2, with D perhaps TRBD1 (5 bases). Sequenced here: peripheral blood, sampled 28 days after the second AZD1222 dose. This sequence originates from an adult who received the AZD1222 COVID-19 vaccine. CDR3 amino acids: CASSSIVTGPYGYTF. The CDR3 DNA reads TGCGCCAGCAGCTCGATAGTGACGGGACCCTATGGCTACACCTTC.